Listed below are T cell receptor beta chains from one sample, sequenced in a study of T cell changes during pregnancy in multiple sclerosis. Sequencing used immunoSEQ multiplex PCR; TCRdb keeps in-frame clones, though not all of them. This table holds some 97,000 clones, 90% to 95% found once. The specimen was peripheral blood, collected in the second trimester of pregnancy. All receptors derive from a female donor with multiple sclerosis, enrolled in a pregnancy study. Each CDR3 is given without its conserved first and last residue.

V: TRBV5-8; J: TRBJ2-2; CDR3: ASSGTSGKVELF
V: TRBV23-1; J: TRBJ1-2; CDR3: ASSLLTRGQGDCYGYT
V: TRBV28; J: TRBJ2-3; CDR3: ASTVRSRDTQY
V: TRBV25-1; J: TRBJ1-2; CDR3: ASSEIGGSDRGTYGYT
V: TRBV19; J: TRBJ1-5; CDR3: ASSLDRASNQPQH
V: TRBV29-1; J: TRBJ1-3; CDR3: SVGDFSGNTIY
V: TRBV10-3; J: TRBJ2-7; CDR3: AISRGPGSDEQY
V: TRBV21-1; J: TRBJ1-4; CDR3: ASSSLSRDRVRDEKLF
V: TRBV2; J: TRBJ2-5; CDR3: ASKDRAQETQY
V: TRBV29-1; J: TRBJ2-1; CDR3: SVETWEDHNEQF
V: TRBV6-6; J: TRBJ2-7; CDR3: ASSYTYKRDPYEQY
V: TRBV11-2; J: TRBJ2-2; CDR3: ASSLDLSTGELF
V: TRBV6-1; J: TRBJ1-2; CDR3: ASSVGDIYGYT
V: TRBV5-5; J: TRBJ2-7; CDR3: ASSLTGIYEQY
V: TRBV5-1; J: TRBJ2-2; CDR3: ASSLEGLRITGELF
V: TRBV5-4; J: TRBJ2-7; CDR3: ASSLEDRGFDEQY
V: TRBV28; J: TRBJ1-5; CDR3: ASRLLRDRGLNSNQPQH
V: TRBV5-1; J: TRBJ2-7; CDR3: ASSLSPSRYEQY
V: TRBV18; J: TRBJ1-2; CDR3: ASSPSGTGGNGYT
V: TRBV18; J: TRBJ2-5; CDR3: ASSPLAGDGETQY
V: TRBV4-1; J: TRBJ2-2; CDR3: ASSITGGNTGELF
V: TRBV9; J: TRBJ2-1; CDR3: ASSAHSDRGTHNEQF
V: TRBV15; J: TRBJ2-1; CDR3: ATHETGNNEQF
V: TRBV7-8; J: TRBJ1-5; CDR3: ASSFSRWAESNQPQH
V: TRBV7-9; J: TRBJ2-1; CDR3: ASSSLDRGVNEQF
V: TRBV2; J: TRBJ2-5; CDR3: ASSESPGVGETQY